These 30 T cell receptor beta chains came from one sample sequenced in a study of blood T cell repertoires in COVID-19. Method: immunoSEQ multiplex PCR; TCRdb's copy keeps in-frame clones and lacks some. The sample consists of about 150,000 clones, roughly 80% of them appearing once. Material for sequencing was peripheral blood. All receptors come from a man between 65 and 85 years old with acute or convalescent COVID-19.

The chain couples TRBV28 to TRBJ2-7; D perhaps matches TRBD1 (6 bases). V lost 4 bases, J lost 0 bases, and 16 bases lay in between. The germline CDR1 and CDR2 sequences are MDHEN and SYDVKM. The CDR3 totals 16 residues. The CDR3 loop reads CASSSPETGTSYEQYF. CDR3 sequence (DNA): TGTGCCAGCAGTTCCCCCGAGACAGGTACCTCCTACGAGCAGTACTTC.

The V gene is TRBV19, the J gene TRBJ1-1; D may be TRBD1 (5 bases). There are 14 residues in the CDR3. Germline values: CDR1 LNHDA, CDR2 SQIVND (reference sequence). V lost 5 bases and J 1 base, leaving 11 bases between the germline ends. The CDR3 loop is CASSFQGPNTEAFF. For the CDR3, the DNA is TGTGCCAGTAGTTTCCAGGGCCCGAACACTGAAGCTTTCTTT.

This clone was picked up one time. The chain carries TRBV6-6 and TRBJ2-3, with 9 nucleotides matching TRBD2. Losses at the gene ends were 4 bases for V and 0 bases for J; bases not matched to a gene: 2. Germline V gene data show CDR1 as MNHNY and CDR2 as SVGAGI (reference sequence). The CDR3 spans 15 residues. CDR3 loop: CASSWTSASTDTQYF. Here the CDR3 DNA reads TGTGCCAGCAGTTGGACTAGCGCTAGCACAGATACGCAGTATTTT.

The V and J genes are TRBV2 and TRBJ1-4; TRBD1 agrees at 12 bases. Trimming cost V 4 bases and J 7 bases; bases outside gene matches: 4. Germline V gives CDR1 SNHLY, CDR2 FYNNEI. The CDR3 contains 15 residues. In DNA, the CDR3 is TGTGCCAGCAGTGCCGGGACAGGGGGCCGTGAAAAACTGTTTTTT. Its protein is CASSAGTGGREKLFF.

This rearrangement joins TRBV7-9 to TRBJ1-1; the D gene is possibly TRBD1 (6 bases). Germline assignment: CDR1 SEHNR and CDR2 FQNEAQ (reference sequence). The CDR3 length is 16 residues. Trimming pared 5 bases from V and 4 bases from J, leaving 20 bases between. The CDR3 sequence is CASSDSPTGLVTEAFF. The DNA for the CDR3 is TGTGCCAGCAGCGACTCACCAACAGGGCTGGTCACTGAAGCTTTCTTT.

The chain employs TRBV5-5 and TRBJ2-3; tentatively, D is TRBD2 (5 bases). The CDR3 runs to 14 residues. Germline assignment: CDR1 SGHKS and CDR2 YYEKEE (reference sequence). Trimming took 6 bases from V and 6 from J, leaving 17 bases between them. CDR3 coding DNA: TGTGCCAGCATCGTTTTTCGGGGTGAGGATACGCAGTATTTT. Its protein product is CASIVFRGEDTQYF. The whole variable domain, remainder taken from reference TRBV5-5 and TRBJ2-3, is DAGVTQSPTHLIKTRGQQVTLRCSPISGHKSVSWYQQVLGQGPQFIFQYYEKEERGRGNFPDRFSARQFPNYSSELNVNALLLGDSALYLCASIVFRGEDTQYFGPGTRLTVL.

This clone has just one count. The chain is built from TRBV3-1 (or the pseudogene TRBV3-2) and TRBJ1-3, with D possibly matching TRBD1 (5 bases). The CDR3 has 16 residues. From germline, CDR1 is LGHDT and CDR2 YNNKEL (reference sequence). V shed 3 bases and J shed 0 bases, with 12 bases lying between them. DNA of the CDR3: TGTGCCAGCAGCCAGAACCCAGACAGCTCTGGAAACACCATATATTTT. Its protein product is CASSQNPDSSGNTIYF.

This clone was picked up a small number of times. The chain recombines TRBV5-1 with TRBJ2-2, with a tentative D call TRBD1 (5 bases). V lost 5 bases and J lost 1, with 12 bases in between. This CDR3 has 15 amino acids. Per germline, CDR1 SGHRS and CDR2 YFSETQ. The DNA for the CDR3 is TGCGCCAGCAGATCAGGACAAGAGAACACCGGGGAGCTGTTTTTT. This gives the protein CASRSGQENTGELFF.

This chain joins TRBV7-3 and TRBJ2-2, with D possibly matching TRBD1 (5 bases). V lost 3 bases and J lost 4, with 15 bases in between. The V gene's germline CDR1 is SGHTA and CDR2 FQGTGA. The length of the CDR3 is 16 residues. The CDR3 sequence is CASSFWHRSITGELFF. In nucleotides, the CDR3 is TGTGCCAGCAGCTTTTGGCACAGGAGCATCACCGGGGAGCTGTTTTTT.

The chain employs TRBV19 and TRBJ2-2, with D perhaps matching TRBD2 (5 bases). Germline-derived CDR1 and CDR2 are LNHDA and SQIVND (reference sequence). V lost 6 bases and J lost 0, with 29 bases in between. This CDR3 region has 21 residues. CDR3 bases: TGTGCCAGTAGCCCGAGTTACATTAGCCGGGGAGAAATCGCGAACACCGGGGAGCTGTTTTTT. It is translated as CASSPSYISRGEIANTGELFF.

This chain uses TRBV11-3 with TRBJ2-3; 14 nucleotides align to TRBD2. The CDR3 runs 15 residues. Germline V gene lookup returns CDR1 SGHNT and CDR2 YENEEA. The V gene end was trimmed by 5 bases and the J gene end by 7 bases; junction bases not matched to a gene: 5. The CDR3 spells CASSPGTSGSNTQYF. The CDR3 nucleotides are TGTGCCAGCAGCCCGGGGACTAGCGGGAGTAATACGCAGTATTTT.

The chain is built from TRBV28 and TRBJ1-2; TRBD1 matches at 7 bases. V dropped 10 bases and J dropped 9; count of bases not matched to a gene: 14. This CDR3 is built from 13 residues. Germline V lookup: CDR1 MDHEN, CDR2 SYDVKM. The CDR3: CATGTAIPNSYTF. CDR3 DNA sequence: TGTGCCACCGGGACAGCCATTCCTAATAGCTACACCTTC.

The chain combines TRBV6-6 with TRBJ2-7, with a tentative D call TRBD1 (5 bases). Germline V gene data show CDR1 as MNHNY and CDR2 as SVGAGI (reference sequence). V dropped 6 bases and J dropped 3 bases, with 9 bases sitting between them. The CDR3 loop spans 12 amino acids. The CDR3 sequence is CASSDSIYEQYF. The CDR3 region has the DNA TGTGCCAGCAGCGACAGTATCTACGAGCAGTACTTC.

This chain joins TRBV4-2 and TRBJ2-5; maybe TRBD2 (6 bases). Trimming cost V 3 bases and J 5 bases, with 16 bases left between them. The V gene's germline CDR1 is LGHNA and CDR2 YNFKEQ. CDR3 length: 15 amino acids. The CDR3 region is CASSHDSGGGETQYF. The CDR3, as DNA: TGTGCCAGCAGCCACGACAGTGGGGGAGGTGAGACCCAGTACTTC.

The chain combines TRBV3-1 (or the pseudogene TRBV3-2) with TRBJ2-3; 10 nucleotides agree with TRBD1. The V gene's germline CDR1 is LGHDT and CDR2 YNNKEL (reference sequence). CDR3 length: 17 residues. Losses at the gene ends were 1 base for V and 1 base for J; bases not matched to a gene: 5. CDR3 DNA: TGTGCCAGCAGCCAAGCCTCCGGGACAGGGGGCACAGATACGCAGTATTTT. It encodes CASSQASGTGGTDTQYF.

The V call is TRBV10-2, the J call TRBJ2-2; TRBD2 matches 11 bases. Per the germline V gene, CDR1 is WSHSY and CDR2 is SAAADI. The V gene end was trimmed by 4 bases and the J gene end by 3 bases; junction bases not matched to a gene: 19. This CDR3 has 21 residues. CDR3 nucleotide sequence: TGCGCCAGCAGTGCGCCCCTCTATAGTTGGGGACTAGCGGCGGACACCGGGGAGCTGTTTTTT. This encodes CASSAPLYSWGLAADTGELFF.

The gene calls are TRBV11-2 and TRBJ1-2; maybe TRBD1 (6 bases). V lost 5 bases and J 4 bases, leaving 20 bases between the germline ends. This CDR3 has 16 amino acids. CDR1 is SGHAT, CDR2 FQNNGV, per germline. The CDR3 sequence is CASSPGISTGLYGYTF. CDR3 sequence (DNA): TGTGCCAGCAGCCCCGGAATCTCGACAGGCCTCTATGGCTACACCTTC.

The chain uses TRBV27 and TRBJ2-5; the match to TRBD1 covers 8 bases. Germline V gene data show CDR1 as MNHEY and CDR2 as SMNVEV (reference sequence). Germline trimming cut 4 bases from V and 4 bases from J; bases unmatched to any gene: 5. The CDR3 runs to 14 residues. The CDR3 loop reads CASSSAGTGETQYF. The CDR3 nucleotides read TGTGCCAGCAGTTCCGCCGGGACAGGAGAGACCCAGTACTTC.

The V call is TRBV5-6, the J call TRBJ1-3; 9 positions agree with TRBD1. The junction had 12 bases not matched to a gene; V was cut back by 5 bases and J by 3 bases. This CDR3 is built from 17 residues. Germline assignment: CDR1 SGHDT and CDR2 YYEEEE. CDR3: CASSRLTGGIGGNTIYF. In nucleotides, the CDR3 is TGTGCCAGCAGTCGACTTACAGGGGGCATCGGTGGAAACACCATATATTTT.

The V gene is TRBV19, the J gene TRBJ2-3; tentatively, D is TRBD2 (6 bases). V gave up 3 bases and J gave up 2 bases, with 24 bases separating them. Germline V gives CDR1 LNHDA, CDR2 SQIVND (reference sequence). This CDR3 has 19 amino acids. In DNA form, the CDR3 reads TGTGCCAGTAGTATTCATTCGGGAGTTCCCCCCGGGGCCACAGATACGCAGTATTTT. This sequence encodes CASSIHSGVPPGATDTQYF.

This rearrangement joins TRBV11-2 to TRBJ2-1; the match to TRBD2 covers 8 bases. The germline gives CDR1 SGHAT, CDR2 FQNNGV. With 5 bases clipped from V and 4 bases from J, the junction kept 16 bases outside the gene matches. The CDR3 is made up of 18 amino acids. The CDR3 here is CASSKTTPGGPGYNEQFF. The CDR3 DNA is TGTGCCAGCAGCAAAACGACCCCGGGAGGGCCGGGGTACAATGAGCAGTTCTTC.

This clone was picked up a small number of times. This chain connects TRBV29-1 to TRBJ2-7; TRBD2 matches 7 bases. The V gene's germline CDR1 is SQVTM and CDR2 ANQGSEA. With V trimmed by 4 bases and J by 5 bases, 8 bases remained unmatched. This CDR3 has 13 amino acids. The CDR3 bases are TGCAGCGTTGGGGGGGGAGGTCTGGACGAGCAGTACTTC. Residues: CSVGGGGLDEQYF.

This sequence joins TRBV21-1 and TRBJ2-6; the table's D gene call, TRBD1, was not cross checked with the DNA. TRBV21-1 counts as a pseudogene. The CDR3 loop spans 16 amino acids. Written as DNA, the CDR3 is TGTGCCAGCAGCCTTCGACAGAGCTCTGGGGCCAACGCCCTGACTTTC. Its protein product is CASSLRQSSGANALTF.

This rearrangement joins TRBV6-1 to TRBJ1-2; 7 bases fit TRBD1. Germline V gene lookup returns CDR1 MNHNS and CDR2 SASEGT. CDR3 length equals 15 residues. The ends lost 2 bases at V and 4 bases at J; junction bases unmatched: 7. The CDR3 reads CASSELSGTVYGYTF. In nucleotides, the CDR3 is TGTGCCAGCAGTGAACTCTCCGGGACAGTCTATGGCTACACCTTC.

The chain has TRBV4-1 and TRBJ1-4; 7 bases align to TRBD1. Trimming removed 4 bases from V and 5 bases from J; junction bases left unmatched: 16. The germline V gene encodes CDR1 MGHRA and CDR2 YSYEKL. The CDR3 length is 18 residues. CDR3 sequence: CASSPRRTSGGENEKLFF. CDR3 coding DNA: TGCGCCAGCAGCCCCCGGAGGACCTCAGGGGGAGAAAATGAAAAACTGTTTTTT.

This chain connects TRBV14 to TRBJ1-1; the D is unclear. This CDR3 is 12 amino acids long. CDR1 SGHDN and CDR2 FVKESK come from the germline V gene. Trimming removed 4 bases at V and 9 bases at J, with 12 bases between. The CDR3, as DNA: TGTGCCAGCAGCCTATCCACAGAAAAAGCTTTCTTT. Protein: CASSLSTEKAFF.

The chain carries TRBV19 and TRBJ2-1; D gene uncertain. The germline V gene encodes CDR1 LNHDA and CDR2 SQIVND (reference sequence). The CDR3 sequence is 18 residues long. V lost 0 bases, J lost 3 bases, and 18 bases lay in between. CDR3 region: CASSIDGPFSLNYNEQFF. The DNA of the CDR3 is TGTGCCAGTAGTATAGATGGCCCCTTTAGCCTCAACTACAATGAGCAGTTCTTC.

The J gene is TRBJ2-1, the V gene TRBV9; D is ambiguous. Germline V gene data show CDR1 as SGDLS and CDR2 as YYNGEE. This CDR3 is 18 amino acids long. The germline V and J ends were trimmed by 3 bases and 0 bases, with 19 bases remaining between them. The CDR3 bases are TGTGCCAGCAGCGCTCATGTCGACTTACACCTCTCCTACAATGAGCAGTTCTTC. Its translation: CASSAHVDLHLSYNEQFF.

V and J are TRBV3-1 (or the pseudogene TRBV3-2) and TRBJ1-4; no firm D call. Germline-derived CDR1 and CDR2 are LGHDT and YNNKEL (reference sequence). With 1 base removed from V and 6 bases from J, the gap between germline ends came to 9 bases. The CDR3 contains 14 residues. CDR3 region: CASSQAARYEKLFF. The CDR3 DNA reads TGTGCCAGCAGCCAAGCTGCCAGGTATGAAAAACTGTTTTTT.

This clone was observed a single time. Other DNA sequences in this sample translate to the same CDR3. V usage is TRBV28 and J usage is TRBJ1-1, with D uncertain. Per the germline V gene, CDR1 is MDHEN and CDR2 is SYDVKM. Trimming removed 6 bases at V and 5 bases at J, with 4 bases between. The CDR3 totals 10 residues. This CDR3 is CASRETEAFF. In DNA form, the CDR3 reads TGTGCCAGCAGGGAGACTGAAGCTTTCTTT.